Sequencing of this T cell receptor beta chain was carried out in a study of neurological immune-mediated disorders. This clonotype appeared many times. Its antigen remains unidentified. V lost 6 bases to trimming and J lost 4 bases, with 12 bases between them. Germline CDR1 SQVTM, CDR2 ANQGSEA. The CDR3 loop spans 13 amino acids. TCRdb itself ran the 5' RACE reads through MiXCR, one entry per CDR3 protein. The table records some 47,000 distinct CDR3 sequences, 6% to 7% of them present only once. Study-level results: In HTLV-1-associated myelopathy, TCR clonal expansion was greatest, and in multiple sclerosis it was least, below healthy controls.

Around 950,000 sorted CD4+ or CD8+ T cells made each library. The chain combines TRBV29-1 with TRBJ2-2, with D hard to call. This clonotype was obtained from a woman in her thirties or forties in good health. The sample was CD4+ T cells from blood. CDR3 sequence: CSVMTGSTGELFF. The CDR3 nucleotides are TGCAGCGTCATGACGGGCTCCACCGGGGAGCTGTTTTTT.